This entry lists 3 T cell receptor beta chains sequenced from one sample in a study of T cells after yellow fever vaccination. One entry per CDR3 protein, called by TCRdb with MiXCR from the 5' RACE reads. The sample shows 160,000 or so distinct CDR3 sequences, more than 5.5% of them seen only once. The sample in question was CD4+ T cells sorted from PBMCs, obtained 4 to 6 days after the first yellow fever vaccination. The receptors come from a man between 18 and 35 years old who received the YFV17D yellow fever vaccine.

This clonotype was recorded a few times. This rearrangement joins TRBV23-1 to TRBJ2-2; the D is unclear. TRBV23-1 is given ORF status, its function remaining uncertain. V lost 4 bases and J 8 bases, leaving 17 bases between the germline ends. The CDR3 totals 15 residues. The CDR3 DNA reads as TGCGCCAGCAGTCCAAATTACAGTATTCGGGGGGAGCTGTTTTTT. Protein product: CASSPNYSIRGELFF.

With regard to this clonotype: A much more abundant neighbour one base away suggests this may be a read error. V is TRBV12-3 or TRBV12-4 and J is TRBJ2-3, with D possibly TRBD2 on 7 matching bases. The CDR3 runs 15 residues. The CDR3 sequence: CASSFGGGDGDTQNF. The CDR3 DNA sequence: TGTGCCAGCAGTTTTGGAGGGGGGGATGGAGATACGCAGAATTTT.

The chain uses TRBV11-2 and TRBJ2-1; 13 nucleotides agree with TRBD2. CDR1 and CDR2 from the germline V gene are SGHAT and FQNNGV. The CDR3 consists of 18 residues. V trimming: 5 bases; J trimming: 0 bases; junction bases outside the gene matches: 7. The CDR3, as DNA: TGTGCCAGCAGCCGTGGACTAGCGGGGGTGAGCTCCTACAATGAGCAGTTCTTC. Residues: CASSRGLAGVSSYNEQFF.